The sequence of this T cell receptor (beta chain) was determined in a study of graft-versus-host responses after intestinal transplantation. Sequenced by immunoSEQ multiplex PCR; TCRdb stores in-frame clones only, minus some. The sample carries around 15,000 clones, about 74% recorded once. Graft tissue processing released intraepithelial and lamina propria lymphocytes. The sample was ileum tissue, taken 14 days after transplant. The receptor was isolated from a human patient who received an intestinal transplant, so some T cells may come from the graft donor.

This chain's CDR3 is CASSPRLPASTDTQYF. CDR3 nucleotide sequence: TGCGCCAGCAGCCCAAGGCTACCCGCTAGCACAGATACGCAGTATTTT. The chain combines TRBV5-1 with TRBJ2-3, with D hard to call. CDR1 and CDR2 from the germline V gene are SGHRS and YFSETQ. The V end lost 4 bases, the J end lost 0 bases, and 15 bases lay between the germline ends. This CDR3 has 16 amino acids.